The T cell receptor beta chain under discussion was sequenced for a study of T-cell reconstitution after alpha-beta-depleted transplantation in children. This clonotype was picked up a small number of times. As it was prepared, the TCRbeta library received unique molecular identifiers. In TCRdb, the PCR reads were re-called with MiXCR into one record per CDR3 protein. The repertoire holds 350,000 to 450,000 distinct CDR3 sequences, about an eighth seen once, with 4.3% in the top ten. The source of this sequence is a human donor who donated a stem cell graft to a child with Fanconi anemia. This specimen was PBMCs, taken from the stem cell graft.

As DNA, the CDR3 is TGTGCCAGCAGCCAAAGCGGCAGAAACTATGGCTACACCTTC. Its protein product is CASSQSGRNYGYTF. The chain is built from TRBV12-3 or TRBV12-4 and TRBJ1-2; D not certain. V was clipped by 6 bases and J by 2 bases, with 13 bases between them. This CDR3 is built from 14 residues.